This T cell receptor beta chain was captured by sequencing in a study of control samples from healthy donors and cancer patients. Germline-derived CDR1 and CDR2 are SEHNR and FQNEAQ (reference sequence). The CDR3 runs 12 residues. V lost 1 base and J 5 bases, leaving 3 bases between the germline ends. Repertoires were generated with immunoSEQ multiplex PCR, while TCRdb's copy carries only in-frame clones and drops some. The data show approximately 110,000 clones, 91% seen once. This receptor was obtained from a young woman in good health. This chain joins TRBV7-9 and TRBJ1-5, with no clear D. Sequenced input: blood. For the CDR3, the DNA is TGTGCCAGCAGCTTAGGCGATCAGCCCCAGCATTTT. Translation: CASSLGDQPQHF.